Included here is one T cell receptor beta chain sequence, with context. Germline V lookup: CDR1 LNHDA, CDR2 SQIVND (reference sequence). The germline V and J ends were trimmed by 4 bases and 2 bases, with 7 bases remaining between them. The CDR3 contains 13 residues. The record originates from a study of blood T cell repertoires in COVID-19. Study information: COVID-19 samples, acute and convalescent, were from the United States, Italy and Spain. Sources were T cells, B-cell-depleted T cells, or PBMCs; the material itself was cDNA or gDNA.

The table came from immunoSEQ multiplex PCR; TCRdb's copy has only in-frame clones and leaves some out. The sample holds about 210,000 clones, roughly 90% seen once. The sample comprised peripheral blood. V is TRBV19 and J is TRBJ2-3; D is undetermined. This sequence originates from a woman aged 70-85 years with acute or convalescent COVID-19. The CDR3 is CASSSGYTDTQYF. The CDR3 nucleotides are TGTGCCAGTAGTAGCGGCTACACAGATACGCAGTATTTT.